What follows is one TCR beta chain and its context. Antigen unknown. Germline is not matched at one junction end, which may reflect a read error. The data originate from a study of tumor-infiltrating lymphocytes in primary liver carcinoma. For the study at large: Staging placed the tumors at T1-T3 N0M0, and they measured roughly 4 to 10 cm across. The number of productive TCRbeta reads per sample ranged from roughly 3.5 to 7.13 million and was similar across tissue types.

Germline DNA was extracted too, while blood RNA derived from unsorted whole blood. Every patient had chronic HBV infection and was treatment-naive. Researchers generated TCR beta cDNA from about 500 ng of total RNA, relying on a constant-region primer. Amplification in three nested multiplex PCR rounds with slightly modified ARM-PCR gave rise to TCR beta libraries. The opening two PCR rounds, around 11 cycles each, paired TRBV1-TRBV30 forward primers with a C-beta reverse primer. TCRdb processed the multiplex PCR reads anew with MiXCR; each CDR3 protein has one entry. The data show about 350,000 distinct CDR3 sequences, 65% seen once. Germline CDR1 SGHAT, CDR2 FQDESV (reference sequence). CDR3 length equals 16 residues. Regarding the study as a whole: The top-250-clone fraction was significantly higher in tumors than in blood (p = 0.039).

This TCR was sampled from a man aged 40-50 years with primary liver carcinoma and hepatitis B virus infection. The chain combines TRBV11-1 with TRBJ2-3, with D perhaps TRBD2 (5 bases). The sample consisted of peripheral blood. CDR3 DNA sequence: TGTACCAGCAGCCCCAACCGACTAACCAGCACGGATACGCAGTATTTT. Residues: CTSSPNRLTSTDTQYF.